The sequence of this TCR beta chain was determined in a study of Tregs in tolerant kidney transplant recipients. Study observations and caveats: The most relevant donor-specific Treg TCRbeta repertoire apparently came from expansion with activated donor B cells. Biological reproducibility was not directly addressed, but technical replication error appeared minimal.

Between the trimmed V and J ends, which lost 3 bases and 7 bases, there was a span of 10 bases. Germline V lookup: CDR1 KGHSH, CDR2 LQKENI. The CDR3 is 13 residues long. As concerns this clone: The antigen remains unidentified.

Data came from immunoSEQ multiplex PCR; TCRdb stores just in-frame clones and leaves some out. The sample shows about 73,000 clones, nearly 98% of them seen only once. The receptor comes from a human donor who received a combined kidney and bone marrow transplant. This specimen was CD4+ T cells from blood, taken before the transplant. The chain has TRBV18 and TRBJ1-5, with TRBD1 as a possible D gene (5 bases). The CDR3 reads CASSPDRGQPQHF. For the CDR3, the DNA is TGTGCCAGCTCACCTGACAGAGGACAGCCCCAGCATTTT.